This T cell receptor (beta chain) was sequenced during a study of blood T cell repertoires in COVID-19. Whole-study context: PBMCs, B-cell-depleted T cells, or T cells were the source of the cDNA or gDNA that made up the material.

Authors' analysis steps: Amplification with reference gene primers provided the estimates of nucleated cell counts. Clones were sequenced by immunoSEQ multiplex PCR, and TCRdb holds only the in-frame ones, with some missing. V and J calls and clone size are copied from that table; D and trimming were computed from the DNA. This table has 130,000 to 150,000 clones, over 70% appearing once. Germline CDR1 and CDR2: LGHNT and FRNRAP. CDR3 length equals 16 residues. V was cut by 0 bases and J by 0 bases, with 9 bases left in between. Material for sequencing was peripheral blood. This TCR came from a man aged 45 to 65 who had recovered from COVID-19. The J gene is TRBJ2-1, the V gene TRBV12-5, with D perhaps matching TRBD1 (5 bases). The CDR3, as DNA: TGTGCTAGTGGTTTGGTGCAGGGTAACTCCTACAATGAGCAGTTCTTC. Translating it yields CASGLVQGNSYNEQFF.